This TCR beta chain was captured in a study of vaccination effects on CD4 cells after COVID-19. About the research overall: Everyone in the study got two shots of either the BNT162b2 or mRNA-1273 vaccine. Study results and limitations: The authors studied few convalescent patients and collected no early post-infection timepoints. At late timepoints after vaccination, vaccine- and infection-induced clones shrank markedly.

Pools of viral peptides were used by the ViraFEST assay to expand antigen-specific CD4+ T cells ahead of sequencing. Having been cultured for roughly 11 days, the cells underwent CD4+ T cell isolation. Their SARS-CoV-2 infection, verified by PCR, occurred between March and December 2020. Half-medium replacement with IL-2 medium occurred on days 3 and 7. The ends were cut back, 0 bases at V and 7 bases at J, with 3 bases in the middle. Per germline, CDR1 DFQATT and CDR2 SNEGSKA (reference sequence). The CDR3 is 10 amino acids. This clone was detected a few times. No antigen is known for it. This table comes from immunoSEQ multiplex PCR, and its TCRdb copy is limited to in-frame clones, with some not included. The sample records 20,000 to 25,000 clones, roughly 74% being singletons.

This clonotype was obtained from a human donor who had a prior SARS-CoV-2 infection. The sequencing used CD4+ T cells from PBMCs cultured with a peptide pool, collected before COVID-19 vaccination. J is TRBJ1-1 and V is TRBV20-1, with unresolved D. The CDR3 sequence is CSARDLEAFF. The CDR3 DNA is TGCAGTGCTAGAGACCTTGAAGCTTTCTTT.